The present T cell receptor (beta chain) was sequenced within a study of cytomegalovirus exposure and HLA in healthy donors. The PCR made use of 60 Vbeta and 13 Jbeta primers. Sequencing was performed with immunoSEQ multiplex PCR; in TCRdb, only in-frame clones are kept and a portion is missing. The table records about 160,000 clones, roughly 72% of them present only once. Source material: PBMCs. The TCR originated in a man aged 35 to 55 in good health and CMV-seropositive.

The CDR3 DNA follows: TGTGCTAGTGGTTTGGTAGGGACTGCCGGGGATACGCAGTATTTT. It specifies CASGLVGTAGDTQYF. This chain links TRBV12-5 with TRBJ2-3, with D maybe TRBD2 (6 bases). The CDR3 is 15 residues long. Trimming shortened V by 0 bases and J by 6 bases, and 13 bases separated the two germline ends. From germline, CDR1 is LGHNT and CDR2 FRNRAP.